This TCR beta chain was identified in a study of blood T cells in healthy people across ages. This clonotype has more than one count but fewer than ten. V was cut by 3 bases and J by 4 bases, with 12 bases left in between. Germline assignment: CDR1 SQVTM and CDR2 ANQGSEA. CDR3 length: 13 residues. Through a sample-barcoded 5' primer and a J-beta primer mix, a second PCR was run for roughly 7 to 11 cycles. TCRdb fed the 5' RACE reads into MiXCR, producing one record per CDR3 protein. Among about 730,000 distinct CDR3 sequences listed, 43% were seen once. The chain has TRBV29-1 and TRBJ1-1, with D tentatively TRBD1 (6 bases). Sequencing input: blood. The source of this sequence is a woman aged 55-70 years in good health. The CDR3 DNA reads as TGCAGCGTTGACAGGGACACGGGCACTGAAGCTTTCTTT. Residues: CSVDRDTGTEAFF. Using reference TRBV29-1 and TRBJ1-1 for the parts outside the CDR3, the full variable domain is SAVISQKPSRDICQRGTSLTIQCQVDSQVTMMFWYRQQPGQSLTLIATANQGSEATYESGFVIDKFPISRPNLTFSTLTVSNMSPEDSSIYLCSVDRDTGTEAFFGQGTRLTVV.